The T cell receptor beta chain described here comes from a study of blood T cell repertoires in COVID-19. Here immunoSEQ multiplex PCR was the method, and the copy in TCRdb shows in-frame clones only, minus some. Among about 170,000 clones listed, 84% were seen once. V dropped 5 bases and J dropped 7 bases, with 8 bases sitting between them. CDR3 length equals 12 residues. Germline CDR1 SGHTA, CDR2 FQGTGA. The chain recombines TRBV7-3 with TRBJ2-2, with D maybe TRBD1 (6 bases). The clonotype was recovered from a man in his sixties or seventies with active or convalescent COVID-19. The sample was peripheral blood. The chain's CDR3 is CASSRGGGELFF. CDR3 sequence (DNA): TGTGCCAGCAGCCGAGGGGGCGGGGAGCTGTTTTTT. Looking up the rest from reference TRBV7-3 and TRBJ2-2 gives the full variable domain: GAGVSQTPSNKVTEKGKYVELRCDPISGHTALYWYRQSLGQGPEFLIYFQGTGAADDSGLPNDRFFAVRPEGSVSTLKIQRTERGDSAVYLCASSRGGGELFFGEGSRLTVL.